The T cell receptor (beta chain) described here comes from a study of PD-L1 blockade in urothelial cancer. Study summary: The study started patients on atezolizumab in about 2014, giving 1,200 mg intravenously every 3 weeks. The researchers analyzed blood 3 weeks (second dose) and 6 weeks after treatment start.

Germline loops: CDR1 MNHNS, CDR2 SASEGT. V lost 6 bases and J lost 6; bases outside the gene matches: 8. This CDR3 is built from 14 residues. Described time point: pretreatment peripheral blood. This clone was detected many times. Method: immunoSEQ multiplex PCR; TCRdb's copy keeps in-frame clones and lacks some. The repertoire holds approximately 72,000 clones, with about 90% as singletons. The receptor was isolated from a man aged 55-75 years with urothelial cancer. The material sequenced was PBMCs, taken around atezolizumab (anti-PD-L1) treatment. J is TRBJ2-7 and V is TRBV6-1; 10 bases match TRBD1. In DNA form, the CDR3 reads TGTGCCAGCAGCCCGACAGGGGGCCTTTTCGAGCAGTACTTC. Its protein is CASSPTGGLFEQYF.